This entry lists 26 T cell receptor beta chains sequenced from one sample in a study of CD8+CD57+ T cells in acquired aplastic anemia. Profiling of TCR beta VDJ combinations and CDR3 sequences used genomic DNA as template. TCRdb recomputed calls from the reads with MiXCR, one row per CDR3 protein. The sample has 400,000 to 500,000 distinct CDR3 sequences; roughly 68% are singletons. Sequenced material: sorted CD4+, CD8+, or CD8+CD57+ T cells (not recorded which) from PBMCs. The receptor set was obtained from a human donor in good health, serving as a control.

This clonotype appeared many times. V and J are TRBV12-3 or TRBV12-4 and TRBJ1-1; 7 bases align to TRBD1. The CDR3 is 15 amino acids. V dropped 6 bases and J dropped 1; count of bases not matched to a gene: 8. The CDR3 protein is CASRRQGLSNTEAFF. For the CDR3, the DNA is TGTGCCAGCAGGAGACAGGGCTTGTCGAACACTGAAGCTTTCTTT.

This clonotype was picked up a small number of times. The chain combines TRBV20-1 with TRBJ1-4, with TRBD1 matching 7 bases. From germline, CDR1 is DFQATT and CDR2 SNEGSKA (reference sequence). Trimming cost V 0 bases and J 5 bases; bases outside gene matches: 6. The CDR3 spans 15 residues. For the CDR3, the DNA is TGCAGTGCTAGAGATCTGGGACAGCCAAATGAAAAACTGTTTTTT. It yields the protein CSARDLGQPNEKLFF.

Notes on this clonotype: This may be a read error: a much more frequent sequence differs by one nucleotide. The rearrangement uses TRBV4-2 and TRBJ2-5; D unclear. From germline, CDR1 is LGHNA and CDR2 YNFKEQ. The CDR3 consists of 14 residues. V dropped 9 bases and J dropped 3 bases, with 17 bases sitting between them. This chain's CDR3 is CARSVRRLEETQYF. In DNA form, the CDR3 reads TGTGCCAGGAGTGTACGGCGGTTAGAAGAGACCCAGTACTTC.

The rearrangement links TRBV5-1 to TRBJ1-1, with TRBD1 matching 7 bases. The CDR3 has 16 amino acids. The germline CDR1 and CDR2 sequences are SGHRS and YFSETQ. The V and J ends lost 5 bases and 1 base, in that order; junction bases with no gene match: 11. Here the CDR3 reads CASRTQGGIGNTEAFF. The CDR3 bases are TGCGCCAGCAGGACGCAGGGGGGTATCGGGAACACTGAAGCTTTCTTT.

As regards this clonotype: This CDR3 fails to terminate in the conserved phenylalanine or tryptophan, so it likely reflects a read error. The CDR3 is CASSPLCLETQYL. DNA for the CDR3: TGTGCCAGCAGCCCCCTGTGCCTAGAGACCCAGTACCTC. The rearrangement joins TRBV15 to TRBJ2-5; no clear D. Germline V gene sequence: CDR1 LNHNV, CDR2 YYDKDF (reference sequence). The CDR3 is 13 residues long.

Of note for this clonotype: One end of the junction fails to match germline, which may point to a read error. The rearrangement joins TRBV7-2 to TRBJ2-2; D is perhaps TRBD1 (6 bases). CDR1 SGHTA and CDR2 FQGNSA come from the germline V gene. CDR3 length: 14 residues. CDR3 loop: CASSLAGGRISNQF. The CDR3 coding sequence is TGTGCCAGCAGCTTAGCTGGGGGCAGGATAAGCAATCAGTTT.

This clonotype has just a few counts. This rearrangement joins TRBV24-1 to TRBJ1-5; D not certain. The CDR3 is made up of 14 amino acids. V was trimmed by 4 bases and J by 3 bases, leaving 9 bases between them. Per germline, CDR1 KGHDR and CDR2 SFDVKD. CDR3 bases: TGTGCCACCAGTGAAGGCACCCTCAATCAGCCCCAGCATTTT. Translation gives CATSEGTLNQPQHF.

This clonotype was detected only once. V and J are TRBV2 and TRBJ2-7, with D hard to call. V lost 6 bases to trimming and J lost 2 bases, with 11 bases between them. This CDR3 comprises 13 residues. Germline V gene lookup returns CDR1 SNHLY and CDR2 FYNNEI. The CDR3 spells CASSWGGTYEQYF. The DNA for the CDR3 is TGTGCCAGCAGCTGGGGTGGGACCTACGAGCAGTACTTC.

Comments on this clonotype: An end of the junction does not agree with germline; a read error may underlie this. The chain joins TRBV9 to TRBJ1-2, with 7 positions matching TRBD1. CDR3 length equals 17 residues. CDR1 SGDLS and CDR2 YYNGEE come from the germline V gene. The CDR3 nucleotides read TGCGCCAGCAGCTTGGACTGGCCGACAGGGCTCAACTATGGCTACACCTTC. Residues: CASSLDWPTGLNYGYTF.

For this clonotype: A much larger clone lies one base from this, so it may be a read error. The chain uses TRBV6-2 or TRBV6-3 and TRBJ1-4; 7 nucleotides match TRBD1. This CDR3 comprises 15 residues. The V gene's germline CDR1 is MNHEY and CDR2 SVGEGT. The CDR3 sequence is CASSYLGQVHEKPFF. The CDR3 DNA is TGTGCCAGCAGTTACCTCGGACAGGTTCATGAAAAACCGTTTTTT.

This chain joins TRBV6-1 and TRBJ1-5; D not certain. Germline V gene data show CDR1 as MNHNS and CDR2 as SASEGT. This CDR3 is 13 amino acids long. Trimming left V 5 bases short and J 5 bases short, with 10 bases between. In DNA, the CDR3 is TGTGCCAGCAGTACCGTGGTGTATCAGCCCCAGCATTTT. It codes for CASSTVVYQPQHF.

The rearrangement joins TRBV12-5 to TRBJ2-1; 7 bases map to TRBD2. Trimming removed 6 bases from V and 0 bases from J; junction bases left unmatched: 11. Germline V gene lookup returns CDR1 LGHNT and CDR2 FRNRAP. The CDR3 sequence is 17 residues long. The CDR3 protein is CASGSGGSTSSYNEQFF. CDR3 in DNA: TGTGCTAGTGGCTCGGGGGGAAGCACAAGCTCCTACAATGAGCAGTTCTTC.

The chain employs TRBV15 and TRBJ2-7, with 9 bases lining up with TRBD2. This CDR3 spans 16 amino acids. With V trimmed by 1 base and J by 0 bases, 4 bases remained unmatched. Germline V lookup: CDR1 LNHNV, CDR2 YYDKDF (reference sequence). The CDR3 nucleotides are TGTGCCACCAGCAGAGTAGCGGGACTAGCCTCCTACGAGCAGTACTTC. It translates to CATSRVAGLASYEQYF.

The gene calls are TRBV19 and TRBJ1-6, with D unresolved. The germline V gene encodes CDR1 LNHDA and CDR2 SQIVND (reference sequence). V was clipped by 4 bases and J by 10 bases, with 14 bases between them. The CDR3 has 14 residues. The CDR3 sequence: CASSTGPYGSPLHF. Written as DNA, the CDR3 is TGTGCCAGTAGTACAGGACCATACGGCTCACCCCTCCACTTT. Supplemented by reference TRBV19 and TRBJ1-6, the full variable domain reads DGGITQSPKYLFRKEGQNVTLSCEQNLNHDAMYWYRQDPGQGLRLIYYSQIVNDFQKGDIAEGYSVSREKKESFPLTVTSAQKNPTAFYLCASSTGPYGSPLHFGNGTRLTVT.

This chain connects TRBV9 to TRBJ2-7; D is perhaps TRBD1 or TRBD2 (6 bases each). V dropped 4 bases and J dropped 11 bases, with 25 bases sitting between them. The CDR3 spans 15 residues. The germline CDR1 and CDR2 sequences are SGDLS and YYNGEE. This chain's CDR3 is CASSLAGGGTYVEYF. The CDR3, as DNA: TGTGCCAGCAGCTTGGCCGGAGGGGGAACCTACGTGGAGTACTTC.

This clonotype was recorded at least ten times. CDR3 region: CAWRERTGRFYGYTF. The CDR3 nucleotides read TGTGCCTGGAGGGAAAGGACAGGTAGATTCTATGGCTACACCTTC. The chain links TRBV30 to TRBJ1-2, with 7 bases that match TRBD1. This CDR3 is built from 15 residues. The germline CDR1 and CDR2 sequences are GTSNPN and SVGIG (reference sequence). V was clipped by 3 bases and J by 4 bases; unmatched bases: 11. The complete variable domain, with remaining parts taken from reference TRBV30 and TRBJ1-2, reads SQTIHQWPATLVQPVGSPLSLECTVEGTSNPNLYWYRQAAGRGLQLLFYSVGIGQISSEVPQNLSASRPQDRQFILSSKKLLLSDSGFYLCAWRERTGRFYGYTFGSGTRLTVV.

This chain joins TRBV29-1 and TRBJ2-1; the D gene is possibly TRBD2 (5 bases). In germline, CDR1 is SQVTM, CDR2 ANQGSEA. V lost 6 bases and J 2 bases, leaving 11 bases between the germline ends. The CDR3 runs 13 residues. CDR3 amino acids: CSVDEGTYNEQFF. DNA of the CDR3: TGCAGCGTAGACGAGGGAACCTACAATGAGCAGTTCTTC.

The CDR3 here is CSGRGRDTEEQYF. CDR3 nucleotides: TGCAGCGGACGGGGGCGGGACACTGAAGAGCAGTACTTC. The V call is TRBV20-1, the J call TRBJ2-7; perhaps D is TRBD1 or TRBD2 (6 bases each). Germline V lookup: CDR1 DFQATT, CDR2 SNEGSKA (reference sequence). The CDR3 is 13 residues long.

The V and J genes are TRBV7-2 and TRBJ1-2; tentatively, D is TRBD1 (5 bases). There are 16 residues in the CDR3. CDR1 is SGHTA and CDR2 is FQGNSA in the germline V gene. V lost 3 bases to trimming and J lost 1 base, with 15 bases between them. The CDR3: CASSLNRGTLNYGYTF. CDR3 sequence (DNA): TGTGCCAGCAGCTTGAACCGGGGCACACTTAACTATGGCTACACCTTC.

This clonotype has ten or more counts. The genes are TRBV19 and TRBJ1-2, with 7 bases that match TRBD1. The CDR3 runs 14 residues. After removal of 8 bases from V and 4 bases from J, the junction contained 10 bases not matched to a gene. Germline V lookup: CDR1 LNHDA, CDR2 SQIVND (reference sequence). The CDR3 region is CASGGGGDRYGYTF. CDR3 coding DNA: TGTGCCAGTGGTGGAGGGGGCGATCGCTATGGCTACACCTTC.

As concerns this clonotype: One junction end does not reproduce the germline sequence, and a read error may be involved. The chain uses TRBV2 and TRBJ1-1, with a weak D call TRBD1 (5 bases). In germline, CDR1 is SNHLY, CDR2 FYNNEI. The CDR3 is 14 amino acids. This chain's CDR3 is CAGSKQAGGTEAFF. As DNA, the CDR3 is TGTGCCGGCAGTAAACAGGCCGGGGGGACTGAAGCTTTCTTT. The entire variable domain, with the rest obtained from reference TRBV2 and TRBJ1-1, is as follows: EPEVTQTPSHQVTQMGQEVILRCVPISNHLYFYWYRQILGQKVEFLVSFYNNEISEKSEIFDDQFSVERPDGSNFTLKIRSTKLEDSAMYFCAGSKQAGGTEAFFGQGTRLTVV.

This clonotype came up many times. The V and J genes are TRBV2 and TRBJ1-1; no firm D call. This CDR3 has 13 amino acids. Germline-derived CDR1 and CDR2 are SNHLY and FYNNEI. Trimming left V 2 bases short and J 7 bases short, with 11 bases between. The CDR3 here is CASSELTAFEAFF. Written as DNA, the CDR3 is TGTGCCAGCAGTGAACTGACCGCGTTTGAAGCTTTCTTT.

This chain joins TRBV5-1 and TRBJ2-3; weak D call: TRBD1 (5 bases). Germline assignment: CDR1 SGHRS and CDR2 YFSETQ. Trimming pared 4 bases from V and 6 bases from J, leaving 15 bases between. The CDR3 totals 14 residues. CDR3 residues: CASSKDRPYDTQYF. The CDR3 region has the DNA TGCGCCAGCAGCAAAGACAGACCCTACGATACGCAGTATTTT.

Details on this clonotype: A much larger clone lies one base from this, so it may be a read error. The chain couples TRBV6-1 to TRBJ1-2; 7 nucleotides match TRBD1. CDR1 and CDR2 (germline): MNHNS, SASEGT. V lost 7 bases, J lost 12 bases, and 14 bases stayed unmatched. The CDR3 sequence is 13 residues long. Here the CDR3 reads CASMDRIVGGHTF. The CDR3 bases are TGTGCCAGCATGGACAGGATAGTAGGCGGCCACACCTTC.

V gene TRBV10-2 combines with J gene TRBJ1-2; D gene uncertain. The CDR3 covers 12 residues. Germline CDR1 is WSHSY and CDR2 is SAAADI. The CDR3 protein is CSGSADAYGYTF. The CDR3 DNA is TGCAGCGGGAGTGCCGATGCCTATGGCTACACCTTC.

Remarks on this clonotype: As the CDR3 is not closed by the conserved phenylalanine or tryptophan, this likely results from a read error. The gene calls are TRBV11-2 and TRBJ2-5, with D hard to call. The germline V gene encodes CDR1 SGHAT and CDR2 FQNNGV. This CDR3 has 12 amino acids. The CDR3: CASTKSRESQYY. The CDR3 DNA is TGTGCCAGCACTAAGTCCCGAGAGTCCCAGTACTAC.